Below are 9 T cell receptor beta chains sequenced from a single sample in a study of beta chain features in type 1 diabetes. Study-wide findings and caveats: Researchers report that Type 1 diabetes patients had moderately but significantly shorter TCRB CDR3s across all four CD4+ subsets.

These receptors' targets are unknown. Expressed TCRB transcripts were sequenced because the entire RNA isolate underwent reverse transcription. Clones were read by immunoSEQ multiplex PCR, and TCRdb kept only the in-frame ones, dropping some. The sample has 280,000 or so clones; over 12% are singletons. Sequencing was performed on naive CD4+ T cells from blood. All receptors derive from a man younger than 35 with type 1 diabetes.

Only a few counts were recorded for this clone. The chain joins TRBV11-2 to TRBJ1-1, with a weak D call TRBD1 (6 bases). Germline V gene lookup returns CDR1 SGHAT and CDR2 FQNNGV. The CDR3 totals 13 residues. V shed 5 bases and J shed 0 bases, with 7 bases lying between them. Written as DNA, the CDR3 is TGTGCCAGCAGCGGACAGCTGAACACTGAAGCTTTCTTT. Its translation: CASSGQLNTEAFF.

A few counts support this clone. The chain recombines TRBV5-1 with TRBJ2-2; 8 bases map to TRBD1. The V segment lost 2 bases and the J segment 2 bases; nucleotides outside the gene matches: 8. This CDR3 has 17 amino acids. Germline V CDR1 and CDR2: SGHRS, YFSETQ. The CDR3 protein is CASSFRRTGLNTGELFF. CDR3 bases: TGCGCCAGCAGCTTTCGTAGGACAGGGCTAAACACCGGGGAGCTGTTTTTT.

V gene TRBV9 combines with J gene TRBJ2-1; a possible D gene is TRBD2 (6 bases). This CDR3 comprises 16 residues. Germline CDR1 SGDLS, CDR2 YYNGEE. The ends were cut back, 4 bases at V and 9 bases at J, with 23 bases in the middle. The CDR3 region is CASSYDGAGGWGEQFF. In nucleotides, the CDR3 is TGTGCCAGCAGCTATGATGGAGCGGGTGGGTGGGGTGAGCAGTTCTTC.

The chain is built from TRBV27 and TRBJ2-1; TRBD2 matches 13 bases. There are 16 residues in the CDR3. The ends lost 5 bases at V and 8 bases at J; junction bases unmatched: 9. Germline CDR1 and CDR2: MNHEY and SMNVEV (reference sequence). CDR3 DNA sequence: TGTGCCAGCAGTAGACGGACTAGCGGGGGTGGGGATGAGCAGTTCTTC. It encodes CASSRRTSGGGDEQFF.

This clone was seen only a few times. V usage is TRBV4-3 and J usage is TRBJ2-4; 9 bases fit TRBD1. From germline, CDR1 is LGHNA and CDR2 YSLEER. The V and J ends lost 4 bases and 3 bases, in that order; junction bases with no gene match: 1. This CDR3 is built from 14 residues. CDR3 nucleotides: TGCGCCAGCAGCCGGACAGGGGACAAAAACATTCAGTACTTC. This sequence encodes CASSRTGDKNIQYF.

The chain couples TRBV7-2 to TRBJ2-1; possibly TRBD1 for D (6 bases). CDR1 SGHTA and CDR2 FQGNSA come from the germline V gene. The V end lost 6 bases, the J end lost 5 bases, and 17 bases lay between the germline ends. The CDR3 has 15 amino acids. As DNA, the CDR3 is TGTGCCAGCAGACGATCCGGGACACGAAACAATGAGCAGTTCTTC. It specifies CASRRSGTRNNEQFF.

The J gene is TRBJ1-2, the V gene TRBV5-1, with D perhaps TRBD1 (6 bases). CDR1 is SGHRS and CDR2 is YFSETQ in the germline V gene. CDR3 length equals 12 residues. V lost 4 bases to trimming and J lost 9 bases, with 13 bases between them. Written as DNA, the CDR3 is TGCGCCAGCAGCGAAAACAGGGATAGCTACACCTTC. It is translated as CASSENRDSYTF.

This clone occurred a few times. The gene calls are TRBV4-2 and TRBJ2-7, with a possible D match to TRBD2 (5 bases). The germline gives CDR1 LGHNA, CDR2 YNFKEQ. V was pared by 2 bases and J by 4 bases, with 18 bases between. This CDR3 region has 16 residues. CDR3 sequence: CASSQIGSFSAYEQYF. In nucleotides, the CDR3 is TGTGCCAGCAGCCAAATAGGGAGCTTTTCCGCGTACGAGCAGTACTTC.

Comments on this clone: This sample includes further DNA sequences coding for the same CDR3. The V and J genes are TRBV5-1 and TRBJ2-2; 10 nucleotides agree with TRBD2. Per germline, CDR1 SGHRS and CDR2 YFSETQ. This CDR3 region has 16 residues. V was pared by 0 bases and J by 1 base, with 0 bases of the junction left unmatched. The CDR3 DNA is TGCGCCAGCAGCTTGGGACTAGCGGGGAACACCGGGGAGCTGTTTTTT. Its protein is CASSLGLAGNTGELFF.